A selection of T cell receptor beta chains follows, all from one sample in a study of cytomegalovirus exposure and HLA in healthy donors. The repertoire was sequenced with immunoSEQ multiplex PCR; TCRdb's copy has only in-frame clones and lacks some. The data contain about 120,000 clones, around two thirds of them singletons. The source material was PBMCs. The receptor source for this set is a woman between 40 and 50 years old in good health and CMV-seropositive. CDR3s include the opening cysteine and the closing phenylalanine or tryptophan. A D gene is named only where the DNA matches it firmly. Expanded clones get a size class; other rows say once, few or many, or leave the size out.

v_gene: TRBV7-9
j_gene: TRBJ1-1
d_gene: TRBD1
abundance: NA
CDR3nt: TGTGCCAGCAGCCGCCAGGGACAGGGGAACACTGAAGCTTTCTTT
CDR3aa: CASSRQGQGNTEAFF

v_gene: TRBV25-1
j_gene: TRBJ2-1
d_gene: TRBD2
abundance: NA
CDR3nt: TGTGCCAGCAGTGACTCCCCCGGCGGGAGGTCCTACAATGAGCAGTTCTTC
CDR3aa: CASSDSPGGRSYNEQFF

v_gene: TRBV9
j_gene: TRBJ2-1
d_gene: TRBD2
abundance: few
CDR3nt: TGTGCCAGCAGCAAGCGGGAGGGCCGATACAATGAGCAGTTCTTC
CDR3aa: CASSKREGRYNEQFF

v_gene: TRBV4-2
j_gene: TRBJ1-5
d_gene: TRBD1
abundance: few
CDR3nt: TGTGCCAGCAGCCAAGATTGGACAGGGCTTAGCAATCAGCCCCAGCATTTT
CDR3aa: CASSQDWTGLSNQPQHF

v_gene: TRBV18
j_gene: TRBJ1-1
d_gene: TRBD1
abundance: NA
CDR3nt: TGTGCCAGCTCACTTTCTTCGGGGACAGGCGGGCGCACTGAAGCTTTCTTT
CDR3aa: CASSLSSGTGGRTEAFF

v_gene: TRBV6-5
j_gene: TRBJ1-2
d_gene: NA
abundance: NA
CDR3nt: TGTGCCAGCAGTGCGGGTTTCGTCTATGGCTACACCTTC
CDR3aa: CASSAGFVYGYTF

v_gene: TRBV28
j_gene: TRBJ2-7
d_gene: NA
abundance: NA
CDR3nt: TGTGCCAGCAGTTTTAACGCAGGAGGGCAAGCCTACGAGCAGTACTTC
CDR3aa: CASSFNAGGQAYEQYF

v_gene: TRBV7-9
j_gene: TRBJ2-1
d_gene: NA
abundance: NA
CDR3nt: TGTGCCAGCAGCGACAGAACACCGGGTCGGACCTACAATGAGCAGTTCTTC
CDR3aa: CASSDRTPGRTYNEQFF

v_gene: TRBV6-5
j_gene: TRBJ1-2
d_gene: TRBD1
abundance: few
CDR3nt: TGTGCCAGCAGTTCTCGCGGACAGGGGGTGGGCGGCTACACCTTC
CDR3aa: CASSSRGQGVGGYTF

v_gene: TRBV9
j_gene: TRBJ2-2
d_gene: TRBD2
abundance: few
CDR3nt: TGTGCCAGCAGCGTAGTCGGACTAGCGGGTCCTTTCACCGGGGAGCTGTTTTTT
CDR3aa: CASSVVGLAGPFTGELFF

v_gene: TRBV7-2
j_gene: TRBJ1-2
d_gene: NA
abundance: NA
CDR3nt: TGTGCCAGCAGCCCCGACAGGAACTATGGCTACACCTTC
CDR3aa: CASSPDRNYGYTF

v_gene: TRBV2
j_gene: TRBJ2-7
d_gene: NA
abundance: NA
CDR3nt: TGTGCCAGAAGGAAAGACACGAGCTCCTACGAGCAGTACTTC
CDR3aa: CARRKDTSSYEQYF

v_gene: TRBV7-2
j_gene: TRBJ2-5
d_gene: TRBD2
abundance: NA
CDR3nt: TGTGCCAGCAGCTTACCCGGACTAGCGGCCCTAGACGCAGAGACCCAGTACTTC
CDR3aa: CASSLPGLAALDAETQYF

v_gene: TRBV5-1
j_gene: TRBJ1-6
d_gene: NA
abundance: NA
CDR3nt: TGCGCCAGCAGCTTGACCGGGGCGAGCGGGTCACCCCTCCACTTT
CDR3aa: CASSLTGASGSPLHF

v_gene: TRBV7-9
j_gene: TRBJ2-1
d_gene: NA
abundance: NA
CDR3nt: TGTGCCAGCAGCCGTACCCCATCGGTCTATGAGCAGTTCTTC
CDR3aa: CASSRTPSVYEQFF

v_gene: TRBV21-1
j_gene: TRBJ2-3
d_gene: NA
abundance: NA
CDR3nt: TGTGCCAGCACCGCAATAGCGGGAGGGCCTAGTACGCAGTATTTT
CDR3aa: CASTAIAGGPSTQYF

v_gene: TRBV29-1
j_gene: TRBJ1-1
d_gene: NA
abundance: NA
CDR3nt: TGCAGCGTTGTCGGGGCCGGGGGTACATACACTGAAGCTTTCTTT
CDR3aa: CSVVGAGGTYTEAFF

v_gene: TRBV10-3
j_gene: TRBJ1-1
d_gene: NA
abundance: few
CDR3nt: TGTGCCTCTACGTCGGGGGAGGGTGGGACTGAAGCTTTCTTT
CDR3aa: CASTSGEGGTEAFF

v_gene: TRBV4-1
j_gene: TRBJ2-1
d_gene: TRBD2
abundance: few
CDR3nt: TGCGCCAGCAGCCAAGGGACTAGCGGGGAGGAGGATTCCTACAATGAGCAGTTCTTC
CDR3aa: CASSQGTSGEEDSYNEQFF

v_gene: TRBV2
j_gene: TRBJ1-1
d_gene: NA
abundance: NA
CDR3nt: TGTGCCAGCCTTCGGAGAAACACTGAAGCTTTCTTT
CDR3aa: CASLRRNTEAFF

v_gene: TRBV5-1
j_gene: TRBJ2-7
d_gene: NA
abundance: NA
CDR3nt: TGCGCCAGCAGCTCTGGACAGATCTCTTCCTACGAGCAGTACTTC
CDR3aa: CASSSGQISSYEQYF

v_gene: TRBV7-8
j_gene: TRBJ1-1
d_gene: NA
abundance: NA
CDR3nt: TGTGCCAGCAGCCCAGGACAAGGCCTGGGCACTGAAGCTTTCTTT
CDR3aa: CASSPGQGLGTEAFF

v_gene: TRBV28
j_gene: TRBJ2-1
d_gene: TRBD2
abundance: NA
CDR3nt: TGTGCCAGCAGTTTATCCGCGGGAGACAATGAGCAGTTCTTC
CDR3aa: CASSLSAGDNEQFF

v_gene: TRBV19
j_gene: TRBJ2-7
d_gene: NA
abundance: NA
CDR3nt: TGTGCCAGTAGTAGTTTTTCGACAGGACTTTACGAGCAGTACTTC
CDR3aa: CASSSFSTGLYEQYF

v_gene: TRBV19
j_gene: TRBJ2-1
d_gene: NA
abundance: NA
CDR3nt: TGTGCCAGTAGTATAAGAAGCGATTACAATGAGCAGTTCTTC
CDR3aa: CASSIRSDYNEQFF

v_gene: TRBV29-1
j_gene: TRBJ2-1
d_gene: TRBD2
abundance: NA
CDR3nt: TGCAGCGAGACACGAGGACTAGCATACAATGAGCAGTTCTTC
CDR3aa: CSETRGLAYNEQFF

v_gene: TRBV4-1
j_gene: TRBJ2-7
d_gene: NA
abundance: once
CDR3nt: TGCGCCAGCAGCCAAGAGGGGGGACCCGGCTACGAGCAGTACTTC
CDR3aa: CASSQEGGPGYEQYF

v_gene: TRBV7-2
j_gene: TRBJ1-2
d_gene: TRBD1
abundance: NA
CDR3nt: TGTGCCAGCAGTTCGACAGGGGGCGCGATATATGGCTACACCTTC
CDR3aa: CASSSTGGAIYGYTF

v_gene: TRBV11-2
j_gene: TRBJ1-3
d_gene: NA
abundance: few
CDR3nt: TGTGCCAGCAGCTTACTGACAGGCTTTGGAAACACCATATATTTT
CDR3aa: CASSLLTGFGNTIYF

v_gene: TRBV2
j_gene: TRBJ1-1
d_gene: NA
abundance: NA
CDR3nt: TGTGCCAGCAGAGACGGAATCGGGGGGGCGAGGACTGAAGCTTTCTTT
CDR3aa: CASRDGIGGARTEAFF

v_gene: TRBV30
j_gene: TRBJ1-5
d_gene: NA
abundance: few
CDR3nt: TGTGCCTGGAGTGTACTAGGGAATCAGCCCCAGCATTTT
CDR3aa: CAWSVLGNQPQHF

v_gene: TRBV28
j_gene: TRBJ2-3
d_gene: TRBD2
abundance: NA
CDR3nt: TGTGCCAGCAGTTTTTCGGGACTAGCGGGAATGACAGATACGCAGTATTTT
CDR3aa: CASSFSGLAGMTDTQYF

v_gene: TRBV6-1
j_gene: TRBJ2-3
d_gene: TRBD2
abundance: NA
CDR3nt: TGTGCCAGCAGTGAATCTAAGCTAGCGGGAGCTACAGATACGCAGTATTTT
CDR3aa: CASSESKLAGATDTQYF

v_gene: TRBV6-5
j_gene: TRBJ2-1
d_gene: NA
abundance: NA
CDR3nt: TGTGCCAGCAGAGTGGGGGGCAGGGGGTACAATGAGCAGTTCTTC
CDR3aa: CASRVGGRGYNEQFF

v_gene: TRBV4-2
j_gene: TRBJ1-4
d_gene: NA
abundance: NA
CDR3nt: TGTGCCAGCAGCCAGGGGAGGTATGCAACTAATGAAAAACTGTTTTTT
CDR3aa: CASSQGRYATNEKLFF

v_gene: TRBV6-1
j_gene: TRBJ1-1
d_gene: NA
abundance: NA
CDR3nt: TGTGCCAGCAGTGAAAGACTCCCCCGCTCTGAAGCTTTCTTT
CDR3aa: CASSERLPRSEAFF

v_gene: TRBV7-6
j_gene: TRBJ2-7
d_gene: NA
abundance: few
CDR3nt: TGTGCCAGCAGCCCGCGACTAGTTCCTGACTTCGGCGAGCAGTACTTC
CDR3aa: CASSPRLVPDFGEQYF

v_gene: TRBV5-1
j_gene: TRBJ2-2
d_gene: TRBD1
abundance: once
CDR3nt: TGCGCCAGCAGCGCGACGGACAGGGATGATACCGGGGAGCTGTTTTTT
CDR3aa: CASSATDRDDTGELFF

v_gene: TRBV27
j_gene: TRBJ2-7
d_gene: NA
abundance: NA
CDR3nt: TGTGCCAGCAGTTCTGGGCCCTACGAGCAGTACTTC
CDR3aa: CASSSGPYEQYF

v_gene: TRBV11-2
j_gene: TRBJ2-7
d_gene: TRBD1
abundance: NA
CDR3nt: TGTGCCAGCAGCATCTACGGACAGGGCCCCTACGAGCAGTACTTC
CDR3aa: CASSIYGQGPYEQYF

v_gene: TRBV9
j_gene: TRBJ1-1
d_gene: NA
abundance: NA
CDR3nt: TGTGCCAGCAGCGAGCAGGGGCGCGGTATATCTGAAGCTTTCTTT
CDR3aa: CASSEQGRGISEAFF

v_gene: TRBV5-1
j_gene: TRBJ1-1
d_gene: NA
abundance: once
CDR3nt: TGCGCCAGCAGCATTAACAGGGACAAGAACACTGAAGCTTTCTTT
CDR3aa: CASSINRDKNTEAFF

v_gene: TRBV4-2
j_gene: TRBJ2-3
d_gene: NA
abundance: few
CDR3nt: TGTGCCAGCAGCCAAGTACCGGGGGACACAGATACGCAGTATTTT
CDR3aa: CASSQVPGDTDTQYF

v_gene: TRBV28
j_gene: TRBJ2-1
d_gene: NA
abundance: NA
CDR3nt: TGTGCCAGCAGTTTTGTGTGGGGCGCGTACAATGAGCAGTTCTTC
CDR3aa: CASSFVWGAYNEQFF

v_gene: TRBV2
j_gene: TRBJ2-7
d_gene: NA
abundance: NA
CDR3nt: TGTGCCAGCAGTGAGGAGATACTTTACGAGCAGTACTTC
CDR3aa: CASSEEILYEQYF

v_gene: TRBV2
j_gene: TRBJ2-1
d_gene: NA
abundance: NA
CDR3nt: TGTGCCAGGCTCAAACCAACGGGCAATGAGCAGTTCTTC
CDR3aa: CARLKPTGNEQFF

v_gene: TRBV4-3
j_gene: TRBJ1-3
d_gene: TRBD1
abundance: NA
CDR3nt: TGCGCCAGCAGCCAAGATCTAAATAGACAGGGGGCAAACACCATATATTTT
CDR3aa: CASSQDLNRQGANTIYF

v_gene: TRBV12-5
j_gene: TRBJ2-4
d_gene: NA
abundance: NA
CDR3nt: TGTGCTAGTGGGGGGACCCGACAGGACCTAGCCAAAAACATTCAGTACTTC
CDR3aa: CASGGTRQDLAKNIQYF

v_gene: TRBV6-5
j_gene: TRBJ1-5
d_gene: TRBD1
abundance: few
CDR3nt: TGTGCCAGCAGCCGGGGACAGGGGAGGGGACAGCCCCAGCATTTT
CDR3aa: CASSRGQGRGQPQHF

v_gene: TRBV7-3
j_gene: TRBJ1-1
d_gene: NA
abundance: NA
CDR3nt: TGTGCCAGCAGCTTAAAGAATGCCGGACAGAACACTGAAGCTTTCTTT
CDR3aa: CASSLKNAGQNTEAFF

v_gene: TRBV30
j_gene: TRBJ1-3
d_gene: NA
abundance: NA
CDR3nt: TGTGCCTGGAGTCCCCCCTGGGACTTAAACACCATATATTTT
CDR3aa: CAWSPPWDLNTIYF

v_gene: TRBV30
j_gene: TRBJ1-3
d_gene: NA
abundance: NA
CDR3nt: TGTGCCTGGAATCCCTATAACAGCGGAAACACCATATATTTT
CDR3aa: CAWNPYNSGNTIYF

v_gene: TRBV4-3
j_gene: TRBJ2-7
d_gene: NA
abundance: NA
CDR3nt: TGCGCCAGCAGCCAAGGGATAGGGGAATCCTACGAGCAGTACTTC
CDR3aa: CASSQGIGESYEQYF

v_gene: TRBV18
j_gene: TRBJ1-3
d_gene: NA
abundance: NA
CDR3nt: TGTGCCAGCTCACCAGCCCTGGGGGGAAGTGGAAACACCATATATTTT
CDR3aa: CASSPALGGSGNTIYF

v_gene: TRBV19
j_gene: TRBJ2-1
d_gene: TRBD2
abundance: few
CDR3nt: TGTGCCAGTAGTATACGGGAGGGCCCCAATGAGCAGTTCTTC
CDR3aa: CASSIREGPNEQFF